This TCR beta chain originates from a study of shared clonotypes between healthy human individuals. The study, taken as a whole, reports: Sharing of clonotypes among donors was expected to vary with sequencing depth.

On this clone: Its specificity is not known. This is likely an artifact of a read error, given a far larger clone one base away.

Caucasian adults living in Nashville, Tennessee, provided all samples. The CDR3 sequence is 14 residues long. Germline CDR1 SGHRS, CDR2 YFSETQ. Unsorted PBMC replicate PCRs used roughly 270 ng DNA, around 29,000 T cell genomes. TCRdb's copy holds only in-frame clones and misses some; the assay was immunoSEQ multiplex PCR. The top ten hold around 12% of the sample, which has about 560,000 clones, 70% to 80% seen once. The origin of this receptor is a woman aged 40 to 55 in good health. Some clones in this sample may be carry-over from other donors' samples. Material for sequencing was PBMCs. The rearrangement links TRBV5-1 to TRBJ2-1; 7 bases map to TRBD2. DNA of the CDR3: TGCGTCAGCAGCCTAAGCGGGATGAAGGGGGAGCAGTTCTTC. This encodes CVSSLSGMKGEQFF.